Sequencing of this T cell receptor beta chain was carried out in a study of blood T cell repertoires in COVID-19. Study-level background: The analysed material was cDNA or gDNA that came from T cells, B-cell-depleted T cells, or PBMCs.

The CDR3 is 17 residues long. Per the germline V gene, CDR1 is KGHDR and CDR2 is SFDVKD. As handled by the study authors: Reference gene primer amplification gave estimated nucleated cell counts. Method: immunoSEQ multiplex PCR; TCRdb's copy keeps in-frame clones and lacks some. V and J calls and clone size are copied from that table; D and trimming were computed from the DNA. The repertoire holds 90,000 to 120,000 clones, approximately 84% seen once, with about 4% in the top ten. Concerning this clone: A junction boundary mismatches the germline segment, possibly from a read error.

The V call is TRBV24-1, the J call TRBJ2-6, with 8 positions matching TRBD1. What was sequenced was peripheral blood. The TCR originated in a human donor in a cohort sampled during active COVID-19. CDR3 protein: CATSDRQGSSGANILTF. DNA for the CDR3: TGTGCCACCAGTGATCGACAGGGGAGCTCTGGGGCCAACATCCTGACTTTC.